This T cell receptor (beta chain) comes out of a study of T cells in Graves' hyperthyroidism and ophthalmopathy. Study summary: Peripheral blood collection took place at initial diagnosis, before any treatment. Study-wide points: Most thyroid-expanded clonotypes above 0.001 were also found in blood.

The CDR3 consists of 13 residues. Trimming cost V 6 bases and J 6 bases; bases outside gene matches: 6. Orbital computed tomography, thyroid ultrasound, serum thyroxine and TRAb, and clinical symptoms together informed the diagnoses. It was 10 ml of fresh peripheral blood that supplied the PBMCs. The CDR3 regions of TCR beta were amplified from RNA transcripts. Carried out on the TCR CDR3, a first-round RT-PCR used the HTBI primer set. TCRdb recomputed calls from the multiplex PCR reads with MiXCR, one row per CDR3 protein. The profile shows hundreds of thousands of distinct CDR3 sequences, less than 25% of them singletons. This clonotype was detected ten times or more. Its cognate antigen is unknown.

Sequencing was done on a sample of blood. The chain joins TRBV12-3 or TRBV12-4 to TRBJ2-7; TRBD2 matches at 9 bases. This receptor was obtained from a man aged 30-40 years with Graves' ophthalmopathy. CDR3 loop: CASRLAGSGEQYF. For the CDR3, the DNA is TGTGCCAGCAGACTAGCGGGTTCAGGCGAGCAGTACTTC.